One and the same sample provided the 26 T cell receptor beta chains below, sequenced in a study of blood T cells in healthy people across ages. With a J-beta primer mix and a sample-barcoded 5' primer, a second PCR ran about 7 to 12 cycles. TCRdb itself ran the 5' RACE reads through MiXCR, one entry per CDR3 protein. The sample contains approximately 670,000 distinct CDR3 sequences, approximately 40% of which appear only once. Sequences were obtained from blood. The receptors stem from an older man in good health.

The chain employs TRBV27 and TRBJ1-2; 7 positions agree with TRBD1. The trim removed 2 bases at V and 8 bases at J, leaving 8 bases unmatched. This CDR3 comprises 14 residues. Germline CDR1 reads MNHEY; CDR2 reads SMNVEV (reference sequence). This CDR3 reads CASSLGRQGGGYTF. CDR3 DNA sequence: TGTGCCAGCAGTTTAGGGAGACAGGGTGGCGGCTACACCTTC.

This chain connects TRBV11-3 to TRBJ1-1, with D perhaps TRBD1 (5 bases). The CDR3 contains 13 residues. Germline V gene data show CDR1 as SGHNT and CDR2 as YENEEA. V was trimmed by 5 bases and J by 11 bases, leaving 18 bases between them. The CDR3 bases are TGTGCCAGCAGCAAAACAGGACTTACTATGGCTTTCTTT. Translation: CASSKTGLTMAFF. Drawing the rest from reference TRBV11-3 and TRBJ1-1, the complete variable domain is EAGVVQSPRYKIIEKKQPVAFWCNPISGHNTLYWYLQNLGQGPELLIRYENEEAVDDSQLPKDRFSAERLKGVDSTLKIQPAELGDSAVYLCASSKTGLTMAFFGQGTRLTVV.

In this sample, this clonotype turned up a few times. The chain combines TRBV4-2 with TRBJ2-5; D is ambiguous. The CDR3 consists of 15 residues. CDR1 and CDR2 (germline): LGHNA, YNFKEQ. Trimming took 1 base from V and 0 from J, leaving 9 bases between them. CDR3 in amino acids: CASSQVGQDQETQYF. In DNA form, the CDR3 reads TGTGCCAGCAGCCAAGTTGGTCAGGACCAAGAGACCCAGTACTTC.

This clonotype was seen only a few times. This chain uses TRBV20-1 with TRBJ2-7, with D possibly being TRBD1 or TRBD2 (7 bases each). V lost 6 bases and J lost 0, with 15 bases in between. The CDR3 spans 14 residues. The germline CDR1 and CDR2 sequences are DFQATT and SNEGSKA (reference sequence). The CDR3: CSAPGGVSSYEQYF. Written as DNA, the CDR3 is TGCAGTGCCCCAGGGGGGGTCTCCTCCTACGAGCAGTACTTC.

This clonotype was found a few times. The rearrangement links TRBV7-9 to TRBJ1-2; 7 nucleotides line up with TRBD1. This CDR3 region has 16 residues. In germline, CDR1 is SEHNR, CDR2 FQNEAQ (reference sequence). J lost 2 bases, V lost 5 bases, and 11 bases had no gene match. The CDR3 DNA reads TGTGCCAGCAGCCCGAGGCAGACAGGGCTAAACTATGGCTACACCTTC. Encoded protein: CASSPRQTGLNYGYTF.

V usage is TRBV9 and J usage is TRBJ2-1; TRBD2 aligns across 7 bases. The CDR3 has 18 residues. V shed 0 bases, J shed 8 bases, and the junction held 17 bases outside the gene matches. Germline CDR1 is SGDLS and CDR2 is YYNGEE. This CDR3 is CASSVAPLGSGPGDEQFF. The CDR3 DNA reads as TGTGCCAGCAGCGTAGCCCCTCTTGGTAGCGGGCCTGGGGATGAGCAGTTCTTC.

This clonotype appeared a few times. The gene calls are TRBV7-2 and TRBJ1-2, with D hard to call. CDR1 SGHTA and CDR2 FQGNSA come from the germline V gene. Trimming shortened V by 6 bases and J by 4 bases, and 12 bases separated the two germline ends. The CDR3 runs to 13 residues. The CDR3 bases are TGTGCCAGCAGAGTGGCCCTTAGCTATGGCTACACCTTC. It encodes CASRVALSYGYTF. The complete variable domain, with remaining parts taken from reference TRBV7-2 and TRBJ1-2, reads GAGVSQSPSNKVTEKGKDVELRCDPISGHTALYWYRQSLGQGLEFLIYFQGNSAPDKSGLPSDRFSAERTGGSVSTLTIQRTQQEDSAVYLCASRVALSYGYTFGSGTRLTVV.

The rearrangement links TRBV25-1 to TRBJ2-7; TRBD2 matches 9 bases. The J segment lost 1 base and the V segment lost 5 bases, leaving 9 bases of the junction unmatched. Germline V CDR1 and CDR2: MGHDK, SYGVNS. The CDR3 runs to 16 residues. In DNA form, the CDR3 reads TGTGCCAGCAGTTATGAACGGCTAGCGGGATCCTACGAGCAGTACTTC. Its protein is CASSYERLAGSYEQYF.

This clonotype showed up just once. This chain joins TRBV24-1 and TRBJ2-7; possible D gene TRBD1, 6 bases. The tail of the sequence fits TRBJ2-5 better, so the J call may be wrong. The CDR3 contains 15 residues. Germline assignment: CDR1 KGHDR and CDR2 SFDVKD. The CDR3 coding sequence is TGTGCCACCAGTGATCCTACAGGGCCAGCGGAGACCCAGTACTTC. This sequence encodes CATSDPTGPAETQYF.

This chain uses TRBV15 with TRBJ2-4; D could derive from TRBD1 or TRBD2 (5 bases each). The J call may be incorrect, as the DNA end agrees better with TRBJ2-7. The germline V gene encodes CDR1 LNHNV and CDR2 YYDKDF (reference sequence). This CDR3 spans 15 amino acids. For the CDR3, the DNA is TGTGCCACCAGCAGAGGAGGGGAGAGTCGCAACGAGCAGTACTTC. Translation: CATSRGGESRNEQYF.

V gene TRBV3-1 combines with J gene TRBJ2-4; either TRBD1 or TRBD2 may fit D (5 bases each). The J call may be faulty, since TRBJ2-7 better matches the DNA end. There are 16 residues in the CDR3. CDR1 is LGHDT and CDR2 is YNNKEL in the germline V gene (reference sequence). DNA for the CDR3: TGTGCCAGCAGTCTCCTGGGCCGAGAGGGGAGTTACGAGCAGTACTTC. Protein sequence: CASSLLGREGSYEQYF.

The J gene is TRBJ2-4, the V gene TRBV7-9, with TRBD2 identical over 9 bases. Germline CDR1 SEHNR, CDR2 FQNEAQ (reference sequence). This CDR3 comprises 15 residues. V lost 1 base to trimming and J lost 7 bases; unmatched junction nucleotides: 5. CDR3 nucleotides: TGTGCCAGCAGCTTAGATAGCGGGAGAGAGAACATTCAGTACTTC. Its protein is CASSLDSGRENIQYF.

This chain links TRBV12-3 or TRBV12-4 with TRBJ2-3, with D possibly being TRBD1 (5 bases). CDR3 length: 15 residues. V was pared by 1 base and J by 2 bases, with 10 bases between. The CDR3 nucleotides are TGTGCCAGCAGTTTAGTAGGGGCTGACACAGATACGCAGTATTTT. Translating it yields CASSLVGADTDTQYF.

The V gene is TRBV14, the J gene TRBJ2-6; either TRBD1 or TRBD2 may fit D (5 bases each). Trimming took off 1 base at V and 1 base at J, with 11 bases between the two ends. This CDR3 has 17 residues. Looked up from germline, CDR1 is SGHDN and CDR2 is FVKESK. The CDR3 spells CASSQGLGRSGANVLTF. The CDR3, as DNA: TGTGCCAGCAGCCAAGGACTGGGACGGTCTGGGGCCAACGTCCTGACTTTC.

This clonotype has just a few counts. The rearrangement joins TRBV5-1 to TRBJ2-1, with 7 positions matching TRBD1. The CDR3 extends over 14 amino acids. CDR1 is SGHRS, CDR2 YFSETQ, per germline. Trimming at V came to 0 bases and at J to 10 bases, leaving 7 bases not matched to a gene. CDR3: CASSLVQGSNEQFF. In DNA, the CDR3 is TGCGCCAGCAGCTTGGTACAGGGGAGCAACGAGCAGTTCTTC.

This clonotype was seen a few times. The chain employs TRBV5-6 and TRBJ1-2; TRBD1 agrees at 9 bases. This CDR3 is 20 amino acids long. The trim removed 0 bases at V and 4 bases at J, leaving 19 bases unmatched. Germline V CDR1 and CDR2: SGHDT, YYEEEE. CDR3 bases: TGTGCCAGCAGCTTGGAGCTGAGTGGGGGACAGGGAGAAGAGAGCTATGGCTACACCTTC. Translating gives CASSLELSGGQGEESYGYTF.

This chain uses TRBV6-5 with TRBJ2-5; 9 positions agree with TRBD1. The J call is uncertain, as TRBJ2-7 better fits the DNA end. Germline V CDR1 and CDR2: MNHEY, SVGAGI. CDR3 size: 14 residues. CDR3 DNA: TGTGCCAGCGGTCCCGGGACAGGGACCTACGAGCAGTACTTC. Its translation: CASGPGTGTYEQYF.

V usage is TRBV7-2 and J usage is TRBJ1-1, with D possibly matching TRBD1 (5 bases). The V gene lost 2 bases and the J gene lost 0 bases, with 13 bases spanning the gap. This CDR3 is 16 amino acids long. Germline CDR1 is SGHTA and CDR2 is FQGNSA. CDR3 coding DNA: TGTGCCAGCAGCTTATCAGGGTTTCGGTTGAACACTGAAGCTTTCTTT. This gives the protein CASSLSGFRLNTEAFF.

This clonotype has just a few counts. This sequence joins TRBV29-1 and TRBJ2-1; TRBD1 aligns across 11 bases. The germline CDR1 and CDR2 sequences are SQVTM and ANQGSEA. This CDR3 spans 14 amino acids. The V gene end was trimmed by 6 bases and the J gene end by 0 bases; junction bases not matched to a gene: 1. CDR3 sequence (DNA): TGCAGCGTCGGGACAGGGGGCTCCTACAATGAGCAGTTCTTC. Its translation is CSVGTGGSYNEQFF.

This clonotype was recorded many times. V is TRBV12-3 or TRBV12-4 and J is TRBJ2-5; 7 nucleotides match TRBD2. The CDR3 sequence is 15 residues long. V shed 2 bases, J shed 5 bases, and the junction held 8 bases outside the gene matches. The CDR3 reads CASSLSAGRGETQYF. The CDR3, as DNA: TGTGCCAGCAGTTTATCCGCGGGGCGGGGGGAGACCCAGTACTTC.

A few counts support this clonotype. V is TRBV5-4 and J is TRBJ2-3; 14 nucleotides align to TRBD2. Trimming removed 3 bases from V and 2 bases from J; junction bases left unmatched: 5. This CDR3 contains 17 residues. Looked up from germline, CDR1 is SGHNT and CDR2 is YYREEE (reference sequence). Written as DNA, the CDR3 is TGTGCCAGCAGCTCGGGACTAGCGGGGGCCCCCACAGATACGCAGTATTTT. Protein product: CASSSGLAGAPTDTQYF.

The table lists this clonotype with a few counts. V is TRBV4-3 and J is TRBJ1-5; 11 nucleotides match TRBD1. The CDR3 runs 16 residues. Germline loops: CDR1 LGHNA, CDR2 YSLEER. The J segment lost 2 bases and the V segment lost 4 bases, leaving 4 bases of the junction unmatched. In nucleotides, the CDR3 is TGCGCCAGCAGCCCGGACAGGGGGCTGGGCAATCAGCCCCAGCATTTT. Translation: CASSPDRGLGNQPQHF.

In this sample, this clonotype turned up a few times. The chain couples TRBV12-3 or TRBV12-4 to TRBJ2-7; TRBD2 matches 8 bases. The V segment lost 5 bases and the J segment 1 base; nucleotides outside the gene matches: 7. There are 15 residues in the CDR3. CDR3 amino acids: CASSPGSGSSYEQYF. CDR3 nucleotides: TGTGCCAGCAGTCCCGGGAGCGGGAGTTCCTACGAGCAGTACTTC.

The chain employs TRBV9 and TRBJ2-3; 8 positions match TRBD1. The CDR3 loop spans 15 amino acids. Germline V gene lookup returns CDR1 SGDLS and CDR2 YYNGEE. The trim removed 2 bases at V and 2 bases at J, leaving 4 bases unmatched. CDR3 bases: TGTGCCAGCAGCGTCAGGGGGCCCTTCACAGATACGCAGTATTTT. It yields the protein CASSVRGPFTDTQYF.

The sample holds a few counts of this clonotype. The gene calls are TRBV7-2 and TRBJ2-4, with 8 bases that match TRBD1. The length of the CDR3 is 20 residues. J was trimmed by 1 base and V by 5 bases; bases with no gene match: 19. CDR1 is SGHTA, CDR2 FQGNSA, per germline. The chain's CDR3 is CASSPPGGTGLRGAKNIQYF. CDR3 DNA: TGTGCCAGCAGCCCGCCGGGCGGGACAGGACTCCGAGGGGCCAAAAACATTCAGTACTTC. Complete variable domain (other parts from reference TRBV7-2 and TRBJ2-4): GAGVSQSPSNKVTEKGKDVELRCDPISGHTALYWYRQSLGQGLEFLIYFQGNSAPDKSGLPSDRFSAERTGGSVSTLTIQRTQQEDSAVYLCASSPPGGTGLRGAKNIQYFGAGTRLSVL.

CDR3 coding DNA: TGTGCCAGCAGCCCAGACGGGAGCCAAGAGACCCAGTACTTC. Residues: CASSPDGSQETQYF. The gene calls are TRBV6-5 and TRBJ2-5; tentatively, D is TRBD2 (6 bases). Germline V gene sequence: CDR1 MNHEY, CDR2 SVGAGI. With 6 bases removed from V and 1 base from J, the gap between germline ends came to 12 bases. The CDR3 covers 14 residues.